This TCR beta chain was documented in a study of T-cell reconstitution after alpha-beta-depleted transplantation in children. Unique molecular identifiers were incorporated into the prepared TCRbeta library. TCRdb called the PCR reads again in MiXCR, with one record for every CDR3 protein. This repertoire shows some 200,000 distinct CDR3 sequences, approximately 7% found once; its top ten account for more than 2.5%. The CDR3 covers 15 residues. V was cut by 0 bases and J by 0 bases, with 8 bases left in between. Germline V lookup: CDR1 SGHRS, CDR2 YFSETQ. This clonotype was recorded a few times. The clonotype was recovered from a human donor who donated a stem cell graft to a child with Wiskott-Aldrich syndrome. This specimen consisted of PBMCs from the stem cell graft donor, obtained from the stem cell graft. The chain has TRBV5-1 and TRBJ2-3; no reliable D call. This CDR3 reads CASSLEYQSTDTQYF. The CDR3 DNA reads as TGCGCCAGCAGCTTGGAGTACCAGAGCACAGATACGCAGTATTTT.